A single sample gave rise to the 27 T cell receptor beta chains below, sequenced in a study of blood T cell repertoires in COVID-19. Assay used: immunoSEQ multiplex PCR; TCRdb lists only in-frame clones, some missing. The table lists over 200,000 clones, around 90% of them singletons. The specimen sequenced was PBMCs or T cells enriched from blood (not recorded which). The receptors were sampled from a man aged 18 to 30 with acute COVID-19.

CDR3: CASSRRQETQYF. CDR3 DNA: TGTGCCAGCAGCAGGCGTCAAGAGACCCAGTACTTC. V and J are TRBV12-3 or TRBV12-4 and TRBJ2-5; D gene uncertain. Trimming took off 6 bases at V and 2 bases at J, with 7 bases between the two ends. There are 12 residues in the CDR3.

The rearrangement links TRBV5-3 to TRBJ2-2; TRBD2 aligns across 13 bases. TRBV5-3 is labeled an ORF, and its function is uncertain. This CDR3 comprises 19 residues. J lost 2 bases, V lost 0 bases, and 7 bases had no gene match. The CDR3 DNA reads as TGTGCCAGAAGCTTGGAAGGACTAGCGGGAGAAATTAACACCGGGGAGCTGTTTTTT. Its translation: CARSLEGLAGEINTGELFF.

V is TRBV7-9 and J is TRBJ2-7; 7 bases line up with TRBD2. This CDR3 spans 14 amino acids. Germline V CDR1 and CDR2: SEHNR, FQNEAQ (reference sequence). After removal of 6 bases from V and 4 bases from J, the junction contained 9 bases not matched to a gene. CDR3 coding DNA: TGTGCCAGCAGTTCGCCAGCGGGATCGTACGAGCAGTACTTC. This codes for CASSSPAGSYEQYF. The entire variable domain, with the rest obtained from reference TRBV7-9 and TRBJ2-7, is as follows: DTGVSQNPRHKITKRGQNVTFRCDPISEHNRLYWYRQTLGQGPEFLTYFQNEAQLEKSRLLSDRFSAERPKGSFSTLEIQRTEQGDSAMYLCASSSPAGSYEQYFGPGTRLTVT.

V gene TRBV12-3 or TRBV12-4 combines with J gene TRBJ2-1; TRBD1 might be the D (5 bases). V was clipped by 8 bases and J by 3 bases, with 8 bases between them. This CDR3 has 12 residues. The CDR3 loop is CASQGNYNEQFF. The CDR3 nucleotides are TGTGCCAGCCAGGGAAACTACAATGAGCAGTTCTTC.

This clone was seen only once. The rearrangement uses TRBV4-1 and TRBJ2-7; tentative D call: TRBD2 (5 bases). CDR3 length equals 12 residues. V was cut by 7 bases and J by 2 bases, with 9 bases left in between. Germline values: CDR1 MGHRA, CDR2 YSYEKL. Written as DNA, the CDR3 is TGCGCCAGCAAGAACGGGACCTACGAGCAGTACTTC. This gives the protein CASKNGTYEQYF.

The CDR3 DNA follows: TGTGCCACCAGTGGGGCAATTTTCGCCGGGGAGCTGTTTTTT. As protein: CATSGAIFAGELFF. The V and J genes are TRBV24-1 and TRBJ2-2; D unclear. V dropped 5 bases and J dropped 6 bases, with 12 bases sitting between them. The CDR3 loop spans 14 amino acids. The germline V gene encodes CDR1 KGHDR and CDR2 SFDVKD.

The V and J genes are TRBV27 and TRBJ2-3; a weak D match, TRBD2 (6 bases). Between the trimmed V and J ends, which lost 7 bases and 4 bases, there was a span of 21 bases. The CDR3 consists of 16 residues. The V gene's germline CDR1 is MNHEY and CDR2 SMNVEV (reference sequence). CDR3 residues: CASNPHGGKGADTQYF. CDR3 bases: TGTGCCAGCAACCCCCACGGGGGAAAAGGGGCAGATACGCAGTATTTT.

This clone was seen only once. The CDR3 DNA sequence: TGTGCCAGCAGCTTGGGCAGGGGAATAGCCTACGAGCAGTACTTC. This translates into CASSLGRGIAYEQYF. The gene calls are TRBV5-5 and TRBJ2-7, with D possibly TRBD1 on 6 matching bases. The CDR3 runs 15 residues. Germline V gives CDR1 SGHKS, CDR2 YYEKEE (reference sequence). Trimming stripped 0 bases from V and 2 bases from J, with 12 bases between. Combining the CDR3 with reference TRBV5-5 and TRBJ2-7 gives the whole variable domain DAGVTQSPTHLIKTRGQQVTLRCSPISGHKSVSWYQQVLGQGPQFIFQYYEKEERGRGNFPDRFSARQFPNYSSELNVNALLLGDSALYLCASSLGRGIAYEQYFGPGTRLTVT.

The chain has TRBV13 and TRBJ2-1, with 9 bases lining up with TRBD1. This CDR3 comprises 15 residues. With V trimmed by 3 bases and J by 6 bases, 6 bases remained unmatched. The germline V gene encodes CDR1 PRHDT and CDR2 FYEKMQ (reference sequence). CDR3 in amino acids: CASSLKGQGFNEQFF. The CDR3 DNA is TGTGCCAGCAGCTTGAAGGGACAGGGCTTCAATGAGCAGTTCTTC.

A word on this clone: Other DNA sequences within the sample encode an identical CDR3. The chain carries TRBV4-1 and TRBJ2-5; no reliable D call. Trimming took off 1 base at V and 2 bases at J, with 5 bases between the two ends. In germline, CDR1 is MGHRA, CDR2 YSYEKL. The CDR3 sequence is 13 residues long. CDR3 bases: TGCGCCAGCAGCCAAGGTCAGCAAGAGACCCAGTACTTC. Translating gives CASSQGQQETQYF.

This clone was counted between two and nine times. This sequence joins TRBV2 and TRBJ2-7; weak D call: TRBD1 (6 bases). Germline CDR1 and CDR2: SNHLY and FYNNEI. This CDR3 region has 14 residues. Trimming left V 7 bases short and J 0 bases short, with 13 bases between. In DNA, the CDR3 is TGTGCCAGCAATAGGGACACCAACTCCTACGAGCAGTACTTC. This gives the protein CASNRDTNSYEQYF.

This clone was seen a few times. This chain uses TRBV4-2 with TRBJ2-1, with D perhaps TRBD2 (5 bases). Trimming pared 0 bases from V and 4 bases from J, leaving 13 bases between. The CDR3 extends over 16 amino acids. In germline, CDR1 is LGHNA, CDR2 YNFKEQ. The CDR3 loop is CASSQEVRGIYNEQFF. The DNA for the CDR3 is TGTGCCAGCAGCCAAGAGGTTAGAGGGATATACAATGAGCAGTTCTTC.

This chain joins TRBV5-6 and TRBJ2-7; TRBD1 is a possible D gene (6 bases). V shed 1 base and J shed 7 bases, with 15 bases lying between them. The CDR3 has 14 amino acids. Germline V gene lookup returns CDR1 SGHDT and CDR2 YYEEEE. CDR3 DNA: TGTGCCAGCAGCTTGAGTTGGACAGCCGGAGAGCAGTACTTC. Amino acids: CASSLSWTAGEQYF. The whole variable domain, filled in from reference TRBV5-6 and TRBJ2-7, reads DAGVTQSPTHLIKTRGQQVTLRCSPKSGHDTVSWYQQALGQGPQFIFQYYEEEERQRGNFPDRFSGHQFPNYSSELNVNALLLGDSALYLCASSLSWTAGEQYFGPGTRLTVT.

The gene calls are TRBV5-1 and TRBJ1-1; D possibly corresponds to TRBD1 (5 bases). The V gene lost 1 base and the J gene lost 0 bases, with 10 bases spanning the gap. The CDR3 has 15 amino acids. Germline V gene data show CDR1 as SGHRS and CDR2 as YFSETQ. The CDR3: CASSLRGTVNTEAFF. CDR3 bases: TGCGCCAGCAGCTTGAGGGGAACAGTGAACACTGAAGCTTTCTTT.

In its sample, this clone was seen a few times. The chain is built from TRBV5-4 and TRBJ1-2; D unresolved. Germline values: CDR1 SGHNT, CDR2 YYREEE (reference sequence). The CDR3 runs to 12 residues. The ends were cut back, 4 bases at V and 2 bases at J, with 6 bases in the middle. The chain's CDR3 is CASSAQNYGYTF. The CDR3 DNA reads TGTGCCAGCAGCGCACAGAACTATGGCTACACCTTC.

This clone occurred a few times. The V gene is TRBV28, the J gene TRBJ2-7; D not resolved. The ends were cut back, 5 bases at V and 4 bases at J, with 9 bases in the middle. This CDR3 contains 12 residues. In germline, CDR1 is MDHEN, CDR2 SYDVKM. CDR3 sequence: CASSAGSYEQYF. The CDR3 DNA reads TGTGCCAGCAGTGCCGGGTCTTACGAGCAGTACTTC.

This clone was seen at least ten times. The rearrangement uses TRBV7-9 and TRBJ1-6, with 8 bases matching TRBD1. The length of the CDR3 is 14 residues. Germline lookup yields CDR1 SEHNR and CDR2 FQNEAQ (reference sequence). With 5 bases clipped from V and 7 bases from J, the junction kept 4 bases outside the gene matches. As DNA, the CDR3 is TGTGCCAGCAGCCCCACAGGGGGGAATTCACCCCTCCACTTT. This translates into CASSPTGGNSPLHF. Using reference TRBV7-9 and TRBJ1-6 for the parts outside the CDR3, the full variable domain is DTGVSQNPRHKITKRGQNVTFRCDPISEHNRLYWYRQTLGQGPEFLTYFQNEAQLEKSRLLSDRFSAERPKGSFSTLEIQRTEQGDSAMYLCASSPTGGNSPLHFGNGTRLTVT.

This clone was counted a few times. The rearrangement joins TRBV27 to TRBJ1-1; D possibly corresponds to TRBD1 (5 bases). The V and J ends lost 7 bases and 6 bases respectively, with 15 bases between them. The CDR3 is 13 residues long. Germline values: CDR1 MNHEY, CDR2 SMNVEV (reference sequence). The CDR3 DNA follows: TGTGCCAGCAAACAACAGGATAACCCTGAAGCTTTCTTT. Translating it yields CASKQQDNPEAFF.

This chain links TRBV7-2 with TRBJ2-5; unclear D gene. V lost 7 bases and J lost 0, with 9 bases in between. CDR1 is SGHTA and CDR2 is FQGNSA in the germline V gene. The CDR3 runs 13 residues. This chain's CDR3 is CASTRGNQETQYF. Written as DNA, the CDR3 is TGTGCCAGCACGAGAGGTAACCAAGAGACCCAGTACTTC. The entire variable domain, with the rest obtained from reference TRBV7-2 and TRBJ2-5, is as follows: GAGVSQSPSNKVTEKGKDVELRCDPISGHTALYWYRQSLGQGLEFLIYFQGNSAPDKSGLPSDRFSAERTGGSVSTLTIQRTQQEDSAVYLCASTRGNQETQYFGPGTRLLVL.

This sequence joins TRBV11-2 and TRBJ1-3, with 8 bases fitting TRBD1. The germline CDR1 and CDR2 sequences are SGHAT and FQNNGV. This CDR3 is built from 12 residues. The CDR3 coding sequence is TGTGCAACAGGGGGCTCTGGAAACACCATATATTTT. Translation: CATGGSGNTIYF.

The V gene is TRBV29-1, the J gene TRBJ2-1; 9 positions agree with TRBD2. V gave up 3 bases and J gave up 9 bases; unmatched junction bases: 9. CDR3 length equals 14 residues. Germline CDR1 is SQVTM and CDR2 is ANQGSEA. The CDR3 is CSVDSGTSLSEQFF. The CDR3 DNA reads TGCAGCGTTGATTCTGGGACTAGCTTAAGTGAGCAGTTCTTC.

In its sample, this clone was seen a few times. V gene TRBV7-3 combines with J gene TRBJ2-1; the match to TRBD1 covers 9 bases. This CDR3 is built from 15 residues. Germline V gene lookup returns CDR1 SGHTA and CDR2 FQGTGA. J was trimmed by 3 bases and V by 5 bases; bases with no gene match: 5. The CDR3 DNA is TGTGCCAGCAGCCCGGACAGGGGAGGCTACAATGAGCAGTTCTTC. It yields the protein CASSPDRGGYNEQFF.

The rearrangement uses TRBV6-1 and TRBJ2-7; D is undetermined. Germline lookup yields CDR1 MNHNS and CDR2 SASEGT. The germline V and J ends were trimmed by 2 bases and 7 bases, with 9 bases remaining between them. The CDR3 is made up of 12 amino acids. CDR3 DNA sequence: TGTGCCAGCAGTGAATCCGGGTGGGAGCAGTACTTC. Its protein is CASSESGWEQYF.

The rearrangement joins TRBV5-5 to TRBJ2-3, with 7 nucleotides matching TRBD1. V was clipped by 7 bases and J by 6 bases; unmatched bases: 5. The CDR3 is made up of 12 amino acids. The germline V gene has CDR1 SGHKS and CDR2 YYEKEE (reference sequence). The CDR3 bases are TGTGCCAGCCAGACAGGGCCCGATACGCAGTATTTT. This sequence encodes CASQTGPDTQYF.

The table lists this clone with a few counts. This chain links TRBV4-3 with TRBJ2-3, with D possibly TRBD2 on 6 matching bases. Trimming left V 1 base short and J 1 base short, with 12 bases between. The CDR3 contains 16 residues. Germline loops: CDR1 LGHNA, CDR2 YSLEER. CDR3 loop: CASSQVGGMGTDTQYF. The CDR3, as DNA: TGCGCCAGCAGCCAAGTGGGCGGGATGGGCACAGATACGCAGTATTTT.

This chain links TRBV7-9 with TRBJ2-7; 11 nucleotides line up with TRBD2. The CDR3 runs 17 residues. J gave up 5 bases and V 4 bases, and 13 bases lay outside the gene matches. Looked up from germline, CDR1 is SEHNR and CDR2 is FQNEAQ (reference sequence). Here the CDR3 DNA reads TGTGCCAGCAGCTACACGGGTACTAGCGGGAGATCTAACGAGCAGTACTTC. Translated, it gives CASSYTGTSGRSNEQYF. Based on the CDR3 plus reference TRBV7-9 and TRBJ2-7, the full variable domain is DTGVSQNPRHKITKRGQNVTFRCDPISEHNRLYWYRQTLGQGPEFLTYFQNEAQLEKSRLLSDRFSAERPKGSFSTLEIQRTEQGDSAMYLCASSYTGTSGRSNEQYFGPGTRLTVT.

The V gene is TRBV7-2, the J gene TRBJ2-7; TRBD1 might be the D (7 bases). Germline-derived CDR1 and CDR2 are SGHTA and FQGNSA. The CDR3 is made up of 14 amino acids. Trimming removed 3 bases from V and 4 bases from J, with 13 bases in between. Written as DNA, the CDR3 is TGTGCCAGCAGCTTTGGAGGGGGCGGATACGAGCAGTACTTC. It translates to CASSFGGGGYEQYF.